This T cell receptor beta chain comes out of a study of neurological immune-mediated disorders. V was pared by 6 bases and J by 0 bases, with 15 bases between. The CDR3 has 15 amino acids. In germline, CDR1 is DFQATT, CDR2 SNEGSKA (reference sequence). This clonotype showed up many times. Its antigen remains unknown. Template-switch 5'RACE cDNA synthesis added a 10-nucleotide unique molecular identifier. In TCRdb, the 5' RACE reads were re-called with MiXCR into one record per CDR3 protein. Among about 84,000 distinct CDR3 sequences, 10% were seen once, and the ten largest hold about 1.8%. Overall study results and limits: Expanded clones shared no identical CDR3 amino acid sequences across subjects, which suggested private TCR-beta repertoires in all groups.

The sample consisted of PBMCs. This receptor was identified in a man aged 35 to 55 in good health. This sequence joins TRBV20-1 and TRBJ2-4, with D maybe TRBD2 (5 bases). The DNA for the CDR3 is TGCAGTGCCAAACTAGGAAACCTAGCCAAAAACATTCAGTACTTC. Its translation: CSAKLGNLAKNIQYF.